This is a list of T cell receptor beta chains from one sample in a study of blood T cell repertoires in COVID-19. Sequencing used immunoSEQ multiplex PCR; TCRdb keeps in-frame clones, though not all of them. The sample has fewer than 65,000 clones, around four fifths seen once. Sequenced: peripheral blood. The receptors stem from a human donor in a cohort sampled during active COVID-19. Both conserved end residues are part of each CDR3. Fields, in order: V gene, clone size, D gene, J gene, CDR3 DNA, CDR3 protein. D genes are given only for firm matches. Clone sizes are given selectively: once, few, many, or a class where the clone is expanded.

v_call: TRBV29-1
clone_size: once
d_call: TRBD1
j_call: TRBJ1-4
cdr3_nt: TGCAGCGTCGGGACAGCTGATGAAAAACTGTTTTTT
cdr3_aa: CSVGTADEKLFF

v_call: TRBV19
clone_size: .
d_call: .
j_call: TRBJ1-3
cdr3_nt: TGTGCCAGTAGTCGTCAGGGAGGGCCTGGAAACACCATATATTTT
cdr3_aa: CASSRQGGPGNTIYF

v_call: TRBV25-1
clone_size: .
d_call: TRBD1
j_call: TRBJ1-2
cdr3_nt: TGTGCCAGCAGTGACCCCCGACAGGGGCATGGCTACACCTTC
cdr3_aa: CASSDPRQGHGYTF

v_call: TRBV30
clone_size: .
d_call: TRBD2
j_call: TRBJ2-1
cdr3_nt: TGTGCCTGGAGTTTAGCGGGTAACTCCAATGAGCAGTTCTTC
cdr3_aa: CAWSLAGNSNEQFF

v_call: TRBV5-1
clone_size: .
d_call: TRBD2
j_call: TRBJ2-3
cdr3_nt: TGCGCCAGCAGCTTAGGTGATAGCGGGGGGCCAAATACGCAGTATTTT
cdr3_aa: CASSLGDSGGPNTQYF

v_call: TRBV5-1
clone_size: once
d_call: TRBD1
j_call: TRBJ1-2
cdr3_nt: TGCGCCAGCAGCTCGGGACAGGGGGCGAGTGGCTACACCTTC
cdr3_aa: CASSSGQGASGYTF

v_call: TRBV5-1
clone_size: .
d_call: .
j_call: TRBJ1-1
cdr3_nt: TGCGCCAGCAGCTTGGAAAGGGGTAGTTCGGCTGAAGCTTTCTTT
cdr3_aa: CASSLERGSSAEAFF

v_call: TRBV5-1
clone_size: .
d_call: .
j_call: TRBJ1-1
cdr3_nt: TGCGCCAGCAGCTTGGGAGTCCTGAACACTGAAGCTTTCTTT
cdr3_aa: CASSLGVLNTEAFF

v_call: TRBV27
clone_size: .
d_call: .
j_call: TRBJ2-7
cdr3_nt: TGTGCCAGCGGGGCTAGCGAGAAATACGAGCAGTACTTC
cdr3_aa: CASGASEKYEQYF

v_call: TRBV6-5
clone_size: .
d_call: .
j_call: TRBJ2-1
cdr3_nt: TGTGCCAGCAGTCCCGGGACTCAGCAGTTCTTC
cdr3_aa: CASSPGTQQFF

v_call: TRBV7-8
clone_size: .
d_call: .
j_call: TRBJ2-4
cdr3_nt: TGTGCCAGCACCTTTGGCCCATCCTTAGCCAAAAACATTCAGTACTTC
cdr3_aa: CASTFGPSLAKNIQYF

v_call: TRBV9
clone_size: .
d_call: .
j_call: TRBJ2-4
cdr3_nt: TGTGCCAGCAGCCGATCTTATGGGCCACCCAGCATTCAGTACTTC
cdr3_aa: CASSRSYGPPSIQYF

v_call: TRBV18
clone_size: .
d_call: TRBD1
j_call: TRBJ1-2
cdr3_nt: TGTGCCAGCTCACCCTTCCGGGACAGCTACTATGGCTACACCTTC
cdr3_aa: CASSPFRDSYYGYTF

v_call: TRBV5-1
clone_size: .
d_call: TRBD1
j_call: TRBJ2-2
cdr3_nt: TGCGCCAGCTCGAAACGGCCAGGGGGCTCCGGGGAGCTGTTTTTT
cdr3_aa: CASSKRPGGSGELFF

v_call: TRBV7-2
clone_size: .
d_call: .
j_call: TRBJ1-1
cdr3_nt: TGTGCCAGCAGCACTATGACAGGCCTGAACACTGAAGCTTTCTTT
cdr3_aa: CASSTMTGLNTEAFF

v_call: TRBV6-1
clone_size: .
d_call: .
j_call: TRBJ1-2
cdr3_nt: TGTGCCAGCAGTGAAGCAAGAGCGGTGGGCTACACCTTC
cdr3_aa: CASSEARAVGYTF

v_call: TRBV7-9
clone_size: .
d_call: .
j_call: TRBJ2-5
cdr3_nt: TGTGCCAGCAGCTTACCTGGTAGAGCCCAAGAGACCCAGTACTTC
cdr3_aa: CASSLPGRAQETQYF

v_call: TRBV5-1
clone_size: .
d_call: .
j_call: TRBJ1-2
cdr3_nt: TGCGCCAGCACCCCCACGGGTGGACAGTATGGCTACACCTTC
cdr3_aa: CASTPTGGQYGYTF

v_call: TRBV27
clone_size: .
d_call: .
j_call: TRBJ1-6
cdr3_nt: TGTGCCAGCAGTCCGTCTCGGGATAATTCACCCCTCCACTTT
cdr3_aa: CASSPSRDNSPLHF

v_call: TRBV5-1
clone_size: few
d_call: .
j_call: TRBJ2-3
cdr3_nt: TGCGCCAGCAGCTCCCCCTCCGGGAACACAGATACGCAGTATTTT
cdr3_aa: CASSSPSGNTDTQYF

v_call: TRBV6-2/TRBV6-3
clone_size: .
d_call: .
j_call: TRBJ1-5
cdr3_nt: TGTGCCAGCAGTTACTTTACCCTAGTCAACAAGTATAGCAATCAGCCCCAGCATTTT
cdr3_aa: CASSYFTLVNKYSNQPQHF

v_call: TRBV7-2
clone_size: .
d_call: .
j_call: TRBJ2-7
cdr3_nt: TGTGCCAGCAGCGCGTTCGCATCGACAGTCTACGAGCAGTACTTC
cdr3_aa: CASSAFASTVYEQYF

v_call: TRBV6-5
clone_size: .
d_call: .
j_call: TRBJ2-3
cdr3_nt: TGTGCCAGCTCCTGGGGGGGCCCGACAGATACGCAGTATTTT
cdr3_aa: CASSWGGPTDTQYF

v_call: TRBV4-2
clone_size: .
d_call: TRBD2
j_call: TRBJ2-1
cdr3_nt: TGTGCCAGCAGCCAAGATCGGGGGGGGTGGTTCTTC
cdr3_aa: CASSQDRGGWFF

v_call: TRBV28
clone_size: medium-sized
d_call: .
j_call: TRBJ1-1
cdr3_nt: TGTGCCAGCAGTTTAGTCAAGAACACTGAAGCTTTCTTT
cdr3_aa: CASSLVKNTEAFF

v_call: TRBV28
clone_size: .
d_call: .
j_call: TRBJ2-7
cdr3_nt: TGTGCCAGCAGTTTATGGGGCGATATATACGAGCAGTACTTC
cdr3_aa: CASSLWGDIYEQYF

v_call: TRBV9
clone_size: .
d_call: .
j_call: TRBJ2-6
cdr3_nt: TGTGCCAGCAGCGGACGACAGCACTCTGGGGCCAACGTCCTGACTTTC
cdr3_aa: CASSGRQHSGANVLTF

v_call: TRBV4-2
clone_size: .
d_call: TRBD1
j_call: TRBJ1-5
cdr3_nt: TGTGCCAGCAGCCAAGAAGCACAGGGGATCAATCAGCCCCAGCATTTT
cdr3_aa: CASSQEAQGINQPQHF

v_call: TRBV5-3
clone_size: few
d_call: .
j_call: TRBJ1-2
cdr3_nt: TGTGCCAGAAGCACCATACAGGAAAACTATGGCTACACCTTC
cdr3_aa: CARSTIQENYGYTF

v_call: TRBV27
clone_size: .
d_call: .
j_call: TRBJ2-5
cdr3_nt: TGTGCCAGCAGTTTATCCGCACCGCAGGAAGAGACCCAGTACTTC
cdr3_aa: CASSLSAPQEETQYF

v_call: TRBV7-2
clone_size: .
d_call: TRBD1
j_call: TRBJ1-1
cdr3_nt: TGTGCCAGCAGCTCTGTACCGACAGGGGGTAACACTGAAGCTTTCTTT
cdr3_aa: CASSSVPTGGNTEAFF

v_call: TRBV9
clone_size: once
d_call: TRBD1
j_call: TRBJ1-6
cdr3_nt: TGTGCCAGCAGCCAGGACAGGGATTCACCCCTCCACTTT
cdr3_aa: CASSQDRDSPLHF

v_call: TRBV15
clone_size: .
d_call: .
j_call: TRBJ2-2
cdr3_nt: TGTGCCACCAGCGTCGGTGGTTGGGGAAGGGGGACCGGGGAGCTGTTTTTT
cdr3_aa: CATSVGGWGRGTGELFF

v_call: TRBV3-1/TRBV3-2
clone_size: few
d_call: .
j_call: TRBJ1-2
cdr3_nt: TGTGCCAGCAGCCAAGTCGCGGATTACTATGGCTACACCTTC
cdr3_aa: CASSQVADYYGYTF

v_call: TRBV18
clone_size: .
d_call: .
j_call: TRBJ2-7
cdr3_nt: TGTGCCAGCTCACCCCGGGGGACAGCCGCCTACGAGCAGTACTTC
cdr3_aa: CASSPRGTAAYEQYF